The clone carrying this TCR beta chain came up a few times. Via MiXCR, TCRdb re-called the RT-PCR reads, giving one row per CDR3 protein. The sample lists fewer than 800,000 distinct CDR3 sequences; 13% to 15% were seen once. The CDR3 runs 12 residues. The germline gives CDR1 SGHAT, CDR2 FQNNGV. The V end was cut by 5 bases, the J end by 7 bases, with 11 bases between. Sequenced material: memory CD4+ T cells from blood. The TCR comes from a female donor in good health, serving as a healthy control. The rearrangement joins TRBV11-2 to TRBJ1-2, with unresolved D. CDR3 loop: CASSEYSGGYTF. CDR3 nucleotide sequence: TGTGCCAGCAGCGAATACAGTGGTGGCTACACCTTC.